The source of this TCR beta chain is a study of cytomegalovirus exposure and HLA in healthy donors. Study conclusions and caveats: Later genetic work tied a missense DCLRE1C variant to beta-chain V and J trimming. Altogether, 150 to 200 TCR beta chains were recorded as cytomegalovirus-associated. Earlier analysis yielded a pattern in which most TCR beta V segments were productive about 90% or about 30% of the time. Reportedly, fewer N-insertions than the roughly 690-donor mean appeared in an Asian-associated ancestry cluster in a later analysis.

As to this clone: Its target is not known.

A multiplex PCR was run with 60 Vbeta primers and 13 Jbeta primers. TCRdb's copy holds only in-frame clones and misses some; the assay was immunoSEQ multiplex PCR. The repertoire holds about 130,000 clones, with approximately 77% as singletons. In germline, CDR1 is SGHAT, CDR2 FQNNGV. This CDR3 has 16 residues. The trim removed 8 bases at V and 8 bases at J, leaving 16 bases unmatched. This receptor was taken from a man aged 30 to 45 in good health and CMV-seronegative. Sequencing was done on a sample of PBMCs. J is TRBJ2-1 and V is TRBV11-2, with TRBD1 matching over 9 bases. CDR3 bases: TGTGCCAGCGAGAAACAGGGGGCCCTAGATGCCCATGAGCAGTTCTTC. This codes for CASEKQGALDAHEQFF. The entire variable domain, with the rest obtained from reference TRBV11-2 and TRBJ2-1, is as follows: EAGVAQSPRYKIIEKRQSVAFWCNPISGHATLYWYQQILGQGPKLLIQFQNNGVVDDSQLPKDRFSAERLKGVDSTLKIQPAKLEDSAVYLCASEKQGALDAHEQFFGPGTRLTVL.